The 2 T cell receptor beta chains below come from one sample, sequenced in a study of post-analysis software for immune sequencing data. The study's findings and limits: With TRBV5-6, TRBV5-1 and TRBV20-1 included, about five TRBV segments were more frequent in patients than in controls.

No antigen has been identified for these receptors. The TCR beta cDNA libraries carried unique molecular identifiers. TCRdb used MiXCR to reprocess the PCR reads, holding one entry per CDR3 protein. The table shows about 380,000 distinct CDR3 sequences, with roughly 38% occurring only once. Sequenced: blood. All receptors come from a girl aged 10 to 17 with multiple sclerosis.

The DNA for the CDR3 is TGCGCCAGCAGCCAAGATGAGGGGGCTGGGAACACCGGGGAGCTGTTTTTT. It is translated as CASSQDEGAGNTGELFF. The chain links TRBV4-1 to TRBJ2-2, with TRBD1 identical over 7 bases. Losses at the gene ends were 0 bases for V and 1 base for J; bases not matched to a gene: 5. The CDR3 runs 17 residues. From germline, CDR1 is MGHRA and CDR2 YSYEKL.

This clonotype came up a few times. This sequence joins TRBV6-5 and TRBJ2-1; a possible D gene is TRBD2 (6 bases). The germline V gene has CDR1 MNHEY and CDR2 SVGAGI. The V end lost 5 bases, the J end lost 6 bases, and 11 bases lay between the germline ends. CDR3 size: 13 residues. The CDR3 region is CASSHGGINEQFF. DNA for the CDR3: TGTGCCAGCAGTCACGGGGGAATCAATGAGCAGTTCTTC.